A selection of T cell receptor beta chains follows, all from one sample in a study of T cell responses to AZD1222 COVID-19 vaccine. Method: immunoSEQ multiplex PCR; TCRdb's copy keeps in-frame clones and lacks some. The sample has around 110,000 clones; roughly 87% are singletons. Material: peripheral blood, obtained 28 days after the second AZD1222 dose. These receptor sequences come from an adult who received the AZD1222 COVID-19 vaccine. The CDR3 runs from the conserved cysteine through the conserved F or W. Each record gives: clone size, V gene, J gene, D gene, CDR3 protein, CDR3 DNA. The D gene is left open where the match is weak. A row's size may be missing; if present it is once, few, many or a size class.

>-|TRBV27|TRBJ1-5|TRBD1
CASSLGVGTGVSNQPQHF
TGTGCCAGCAGTTTAGGGGTCGGGACAGGGGTTAGCAATCAGCCCCAGCATTTT
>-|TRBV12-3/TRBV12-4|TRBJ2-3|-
CASRDSTDTQYF
TGTGCCAGCAGGGATAGCACAGATACGCAGTATTTT
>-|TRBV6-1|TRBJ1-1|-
CASSDPGQNTEAFF
TGTGCCAGCAGTGACCCGGGACAGAACACTGAAGCTTTCTTT
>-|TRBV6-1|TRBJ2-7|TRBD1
CASSEARQGSGEQYF
TGTGCCAGCAGTGAAGCACGACAGGGATCGGGCGAGCAGTACTTC
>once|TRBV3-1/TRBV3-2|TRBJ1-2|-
CASSGRGQFYGYTF
TGTGCCAGCAGCGGACGGGGCCAGTTCTATGGCTACACCTTC
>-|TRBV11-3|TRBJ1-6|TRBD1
CASSLDGTALYNSPLHF
TGTGCCAGCAGCTTAGACGGGACAGCCCTCTATAATTCACCCCTCCACTTT
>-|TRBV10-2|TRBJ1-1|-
CASSLLQGTEAFF
TGCGCCAGCAGTTTGCTACAAGGAACTGAAGCTTTCTTT
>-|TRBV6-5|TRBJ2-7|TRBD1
CASSWGQGNYEQYF
TGTGCCAGCAGTTGGGGACAGGGAAACTACGAGCAGTACTTC
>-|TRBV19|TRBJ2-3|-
CASSIRGTDTQYF
TGTGCCAGTAGTATTCGAGGCACAGATACGCAGTATTTT
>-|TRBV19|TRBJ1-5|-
CASSWNIYSNQPQHF
TGTGCCAGTAGTTGGAATATCTATAGCAATCAGCCCCAGCATTTT
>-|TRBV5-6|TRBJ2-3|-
CASSSTQGTDTQYF
TGTGCCAGCAGCTCAACCCAAGGTACAGATACGCAGTATTTT
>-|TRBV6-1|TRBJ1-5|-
CASSEGVYSNQPQHF
TGTGCCAGCAGTGAAGGCGTCTATAGCAATCAGCCCCAGCATTTT
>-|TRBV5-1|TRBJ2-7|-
CASSYLENYEQYF
TGCGCCAGCAGCTACTTAGAGAACTACGAGCAGTACTTC
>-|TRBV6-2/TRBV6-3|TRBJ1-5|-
CASSYSWQSNQPQHF
TGTGCCAGCAGTTACTCGTGGCAGAGCAATCAGCCCCAGCATTTT
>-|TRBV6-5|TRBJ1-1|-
CASSYSPQNTEAFF
TGTGCCAGCAGTTACTCTCCCCAGAACACTGAAGCTTTCTTT
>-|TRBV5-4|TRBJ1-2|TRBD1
CASSRQGPLNYGYTF
TGTGCCAGCAGCCGACAGGGACCCCTAAACTATGGCTACACCTTC
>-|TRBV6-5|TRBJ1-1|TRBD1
CASSSTGILNTEAFF
TGTGCCAGCAGTTCGACAGGGATCCTGAACACTGAAGCTTTCTTT
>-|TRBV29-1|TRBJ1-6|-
CSVQEPNSPLHF
TGCAGCGTTCAGGAACCTAATTCACCCCTCCACTTT
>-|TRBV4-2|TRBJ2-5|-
CASSQGRAQETQYF
TGTGCCAGCAGCCAAGGACGGGCGCAAGAGACCCAGTACTTC
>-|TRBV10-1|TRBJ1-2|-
CASSPGGTNYGYTF
TGCGCCAGCAGCCCCGGGGGAACTAACTATGGCTACACCTTC
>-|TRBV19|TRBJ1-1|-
CASSITGSGTEAFF
TGTGCCAGTAGTATCACAGGGTCAGGCACTGAAGCTTTCTTT
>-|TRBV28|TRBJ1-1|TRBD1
CASSFGADRGTEAFF
TGTGCCAGCAGTTTCGGGGCGGACAGGGGCACTGAAGCTTTCTTT
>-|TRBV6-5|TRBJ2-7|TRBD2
CASRQTSGASYEQYF
TGTGCCAGCAGGCAGACTAGCGGGGCCTCCTACGAGCAGTACTTC
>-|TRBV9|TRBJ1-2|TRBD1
CASSPGQGNYGYTF
TGTGCCAGCAGTCCCGGACAGGGGAACTATGGCTACACCTTC
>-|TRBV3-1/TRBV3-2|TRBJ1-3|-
CASSARGAGSSGNTIYF
TGTGCCAGCAGCGCCCGGGGAGCGGGAAGCTCTGGAAACACCATATATTTT
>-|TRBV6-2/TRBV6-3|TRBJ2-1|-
CASGLAPPFYEQFF
TGTGCCAGCGGCCTAGCGCCCCCCTTTTATGAGCAGTTCTTC
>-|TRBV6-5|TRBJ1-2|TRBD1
CASRKATGEGYGYTF
TGTGCCAGCAGAAAGGCGACAGGGGAAGGCTATGGCTACACCTTC
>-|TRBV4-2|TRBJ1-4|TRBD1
CASSPGQGVEKLFF
TGTGCCAGCAGCCCGGGACAGGGCGTAGAAAAACTGTTTTTT